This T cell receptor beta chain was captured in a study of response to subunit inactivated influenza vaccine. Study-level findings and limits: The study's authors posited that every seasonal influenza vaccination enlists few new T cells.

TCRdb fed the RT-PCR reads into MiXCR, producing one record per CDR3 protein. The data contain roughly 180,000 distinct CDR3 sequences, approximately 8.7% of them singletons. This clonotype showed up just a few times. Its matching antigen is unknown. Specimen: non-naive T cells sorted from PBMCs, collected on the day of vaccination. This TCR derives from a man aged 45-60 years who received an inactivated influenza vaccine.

The CDR3 spells CASSLALVTEAFF. The CDR3 nucleotides read TGTGCCAGCAGCTTAGCTTTGGTCACTGAAGCTTTCTTT. The chain recombines TRBV11-2 with TRBJ1-1; D remains unclear. Trimming removed 1 base at V and 4 bases at J, with 7 bases between. Per the germline V gene, CDR1 is SGHAT and CDR2 is FQNNGV. The CDR3 contains 13 residues.